These 27 T cell receptor beta chains were sequenced from one sample in a study of response to subunit inactivated influenza vaccine. In TCRdb, the RT-PCR reads were re-called with MiXCR into one record per CDR3 protein. The profile shows around 570,000 distinct CDR3 sequences, roughly 8.2% of them singletons. This specimen consisted of PBMCs from blood, obtained around 2 years after vaccination. These receptors were obtained from a man aged 50 to 69 who received an inactivated influenza vaccine.

This clonotype was detected ten times or more. The V gene is TRBV6-5, the J gene TRBJ2-7, with D unresolved. Germline CDR1 MNHEY, CDR2 SVGAGI. Trimming pared 2 bases from V and 3 bases from J, leaving 11 bases between. CDR3 length: 14 residues. The CDR3 sequence: CASSYTRVDYEQYF. In DNA, the CDR3 is TGTGCCAGCAGTTACACCCGGGTAGACTACGAGCAGTACTTC.

The chain links TRBV20-1 to TRBJ2-3; D is possibly TRBD1 (6 bases). Germline V gene sequence: CDR1 DFQATT, CDR2 SNEGSKA (reference sequence). This CDR3 region has 14 residues. Trimming took off 0 bases at V and 1 base at J, with 8 bases between the two ends. The CDR3 DNA reads as TGCAGTGCTAGAGATTGGACAGGCACAGATACGCAGTATTTT. Protein product: CSARDWTGTDTQYF.

In its sample, this clonotype was seen a few times. V and J are TRBV7-9 and TRBJ2-3; TRBD1 matches at 10 bases. Germline V gene data show CDR1 as SEHNR and CDR2 as FQNEAQ (reference sequence). V lost 5 bases and J lost 7; bases outside the gene matches: 15. This CDR3 is built from 17 residues. The CDR3 sequence is CASSPTIWGQGLNTQYF. The DNA of the CDR3 is TGTGCCAGCAGCCCGACCATTTGGGGACAGGGGTTGAATACGCAGTATTTT.

This clonotype was recorded at least ten times. The chain joins TRBV6-5 to TRBJ2-1, with D possibly TRBD1 on 6 matching bases. The length of the CDR3 is 16 residues. The V end was cut by 0 bases, the J end by 5 bases, with 14 bases between. CDR1 is MNHEY and CDR2 is SVGAGI in the germline V gene. This chain's CDR3 is CASSYSQGTPNNEQFF. The CDR3, as DNA: TGTGCCAGCAGTTACTCACAGGGTACCCCAAACAATGAGCAGTTCTTC.

This clonotype was observed at least ten times. The gene calls are TRBV6-2 or TRBV6-3 and TRBJ2-7; D perhaps matches TRBD1 (6 bases). The V end lost 8 bases, the J end lost 2 bases, and 13 bases lay between the germline ends. CDR1 is MNHEY, CDR2 SVGEGT, per germline. The CDR3 is 13 amino acids. In DNA, the CDR3 is TGTGCCAGCGAGACAGGCTTGACCTACGAGCAGTACTTC. It translates to CASETGLTYEQYF.

This clonotype has at least ten counts. The chain links TRBV20-1 to TRBJ1-2; unclear D gene. CDR1 DFQATT and CDR2 SNEGSKA come from the germline V gene (reference sequence). CDR3 size: 12 residues. Trimming left V 5 bases short and J 2 bases short, with 9 bases between. CDR3 region: CSAALGNYGYTF. In nucleotides, the CDR3 is TGCAGTGCTGCTCTGGGAAACTATGGCTACACCTTC.

This clonotype has at least ten counts. The chain employs TRBV5-5 and TRBJ2-1; TRBD2 matches 14 bases. CDR3 size: 17 residues. The V segment lost 5 bases and the J segment 0 bases; nucleotides outside the gene matches: 4. The germline CDR1 and CDR2 sequences are SGHKS and YYEKEE (reference sequence). In DNA form, the CDR3 reads TGTGCCAGCAGTTACGGGACTAGCGGGGGCTCCTACAATGAGCAGTTCTTC. Its translation: CASSYGTSGGSYNEQFF.

V usage is TRBV6-5 and J usage is TRBJ1-3, with a tentative D call TRBD1 (5 bases). The CDR3 covers 19 residues. Trimming removed 0 bases from V and 1 base from J, with 19 bases in between. Germline V gene lookup returns CDR1 MNHEY and CDR2 SVGAGI. CDR3 coding DNA: TGTGCCAGCAGTTACTCACGGGACCGACGAGGGTTATCTGGAAACACCATATATTTT. This codes for CASSYSRDRRGLSGNTIYF.

This clonotype came up many times. The chain is built from TRBV25-1 and TRBJ1-2, with D maybe TRBD1 (6 bases). V lost 0 bases and J lost 3, with 14 bases in between. CDR3 length: 16 amino acids. Looked up from germline, CDR1 is MGHDK and CDR2 is SYGVNS. CDR3 nucleotides: TGTGCCAGCAGTGAATATCGGGGCGCAGGGGACTATGGCTACACCTTC. Amino acid sequence: CASSEYRGAGDYGYTF.

This clonotype occurred many times. V is TRBV28 and J is TRBJ2-5, with D perhaps given as TRBD1 or TRBD2 (6 bases each). Trimming took 4 bases from V and 4 from J, leaving 13 bases between them. The CDR3 loop spans 14 amino acids. Per germline, CDR1 MDHEN and CDR2 SYDVKM. For the CDR3, the DNA is TGTGCCAGCAGTTCCGGGGGCGCGTCAGAGACCCAGTACTTC. It specifies CASSSGGASETQYF.

This clonotype has ten or more counts. This sequence joins TRBV24-1 and TRBJ2-1, with D perhaps TRBD2 (6 bases). The germline gives CDR1 KGHDR, CDR2 SFDVKD. V gave up 9 bases and J gave up 6 bases, with 14 bases separating them. This CDR3 is built from 13 residues. As DNA, the CDR3 is TGTGCCACCGGCGGGGTCTTGATCAATGAGCAGTTCTTC. Protein product: CATGGVLINEQFF.

The chain is built from TRBV6-4 and TRBJ1-1; tentative D call: TRBD1 (6 bases). Germline CDR1 reads MRHNA; CDR2 reads SNTAGT. Trimming took off 3 bases at V and 5 bases at J, with 10 bases between the two ends. The CDR3 extends over 13 amino acids. CDR3 residues: CASSEYRGTEAFF. CDR3 coding DNA: TGTGCCAGCAGTGAATATAGGGGGACTGAAGCTTTCTTT.

This clonotype was seen only a few times. V usage is TRBV7-9 and J usage is TRBJ2-1; perhaps TRBD1 as D (6 bases). The CDR3 runs 12 residues. Looked up from germline, CDR1 is SEHNR and CDR2 is FQNEAQ (reference sequence). V was clipped by 10 bases and J by 1 base, with 8 bases between them. DNA of the CDR3: TGTGCCACCGGGACATCCTACAATGAGCAGTTCTTC. Amino acid sequence: CATGTSYNEQFF.

This chain connects TRBV20-1 to TRBJ2-5; 8 bases are shared with TRBD2. V dropped 7 bases and J dropped 0; count of bases not matched to a gene: 7. Germline V gene lookup returns CDR1 DFQATT and CDR2 SNEGSKA (reference sequence). There are 14 residues in the CDR3. The CDR3 DNA sequence: TGCAGTGTTATACGGGGGGGTAACCAAGAGACCCAGTACTTC. This gives the protein CSVIRGGNQETQYF.

This clonotype was found a few times. The V and J genes are TRBV20-1 and TRBJ2-4, with 9 positions matching TRBD1. This CDR3 is 15 amino acids long. V shed 3 bases, J shed 0 bases, and the junction held 3 bases outside the gene matches. Germline loops: CDR1 DFQATT, CDR2 SNEGSKA (reference sequence). In DNA form, the CDR3 reads TGCAGTGCTAGGACAGGGGGGATAGCCAAAAACATTCAGTACTTC. Translating it yields CSARTGGIAKNIQYF.

This chain connects TRBV7-8 to TRBJ2-1; the D is unclear. Germline-derived CDR1 and CDR2 are SGHVS and FQNEAQ. This CDR3 region has 13 residues. Trimming left V 5 bases short and J 7 bases short, with 12 bases between. The CDR3 protein is CASSPPLVNEQFF. The CDR3 nucleotides are TGTGCCAGCAGCCCCCCCCTAGTAAATGAGCAGTTCTTC.

Points on this clonotype: It is likely a read error, because the conserved phenylalanine at the end of the CDR3 is missing. V gene TRBV3-1 combines with J gene TRBJ2-7, with a weak D call TRBD2 (6 bases). Trimming stripped 5 bases from V and 4 bases from J, with 12 bases between. The CDR3 loop spans 13 amino acids. In germline, CDR1 is LGHDT, CDR2 YNNKEL (reference sequence). The CDR3 DNA is TGTGCCAGCAGCGCCCGGGAGAAATACGAGCAGTACCTC. Protein: CASSAREKYEQYL.

This clonotype was detected many times. V usage is TRBV18 and J usage is TRBJ1-1; 8 nucleotides line up with TRBD1. The CDR3 totals 17 residues. Germline CDR1 and CDR2: KGHSH and LQKENI. V was clipped by 2 bases and J by 0 bases; unmatched bases: 8. CDR3 residues: CASSPTGQGGMNTEAFF. CDR3 coding DNA: TGTGCCAGCTCACCAACTGGACAGGGAGGGATGAACACTGAAGCTTTCTTT.

This clonotype appeared many times. The chain recombines TRBV19 with TRBJ2-2; 7 nucleotides align to TRBD1. In germline, CDR1 is LNHDA, CDR2 SQIVND (reference sequence). V gave up 7 bases and J gave up 6 bases; unmatched junction bases: 17. This CDR3 has 17 residues. CDR3 DNA: TGTGCCAGTAATGATCGCTTGCGTAGGGGGCAATCCGGGGAGCTGTTTTTT. Protein: CASNDRLRRGQSGELFF.

The table lists this clonotype with many counts. The V gene is TRBV24-1, the J gene TRBJ2-7; 10 bases match TRBD1. Germline V gene lookup returns CDR1 KGHDR and CDR2 SFDVKD. This CDR3 has 15 amino acids. V trimming: 6 bases; J trimming: 6 bases; junction bases outside the gene matches: 10. CDR3 sequence reads: CATSSPGTGESEQYF. Here the CDR3 DNA reads TGTGCCACCAGTTCCCCCGGGACAGGGGAGAGCGAGCAGTACTTC.

This clonotype was found many times. The V gene is TRBV30, the J gene TRBJ2-1; the D call may be TRBD1 or TRBD2 (5 bases each). Germline V gene data show CDR1 as GTSNPN and CDR2 as SVGIG (reference sequence). Trimming cost V 0 bases and J 4 bases, with 19 bases left between them. This CDR3 comprises 17 residues. The CDR3 is CAWSVNRGSGLYNEQFF. The CDR3 DNA is TGTGCCTGGAGTGTGAATAGGGGCTCAGGACTTTACAATGAGCAGTTCTTC.

This clonotype was recorded many times. The gene calls are TRBV12-3 or TRBV12-4 and TRBJ1-5; TRBD1 is a possible D gene (5 bases). The CDR3 is made up of 14 amino acids. Between the trimmed V and J ends, which lost 5 bases and 1 base, there was a span of 9 bases. CDR3 coding DNA: TGTGCCAGCAGTGCAGGGCTCAGCAATCAGCCCCAGCATTTT. This gives the protein CASSAGLSNQPQHF.

The V call is TRBV9, the J call TRBJ2-1; D is unclear. The germline V gene has CDR1 SGDLS and CDR2 YYNGEE. V was pared by 1 base and J by 4 bases, with 6 bases between. The CDR3 has 13 amino acids. Here the CDR3 reads CASSVPGYNEQFF. The CDR3 coding sequence is TGTGCCAGCAGCGTACCCGGATACAATGAGCAGTTCTTC.

This clonotype was seen at least ten times. The V call is TRBV5-4, the J call TRBJ1-1, with D uncertain. Trimming stripped 0 bases from V and 4 bases from J, with 31 bases between. CDR1 and CDR2 (germline): SGHNT, YYREEE (reference sequence). The CDR3 is 21 residues long. The CDR3 protein is CASSLVGLPRAKDKIGTEAFF. The DNA of the CDR3 is TGTGCCAGCAGCTTGGTGGGCCTACCTCGGGCGAAAGACAAGATTGGCACTGAAGCTTTCTTT.

This clonotype has more than one count but fewer than ten. CDR3 in amino acids: CASSPRTTYGDTQYF. DNA for the CDR3: TGTGCCAGTAGTCCCCGGACTACCTATGGGGATACGCAGTATTTT. The chain combines TRBV19 with TRBJ2-3; maybe TRBD2 (6 bases). This CDR3 comprises 15 residues. V dropped 5 bases and J dropped 6 bases, with 18 bases sitting between them. CDR1 is LNHDA, CDR2 SQIVND, per germline (reference sequence).

The rearrangement uses TRBV7-9 and TRBJ1-2; D unclear. This CDR3 is built from 13 residues. V gave up 1 base and J gave up 7 bases, with 10 bases separating them. Germline V gives CDR1 SEHNR, CDR2 FQNEAQ (reference sequence). The DNA of the CDR3 is TGTGCCAGCAGCTTAGTATCCGGGCTTGGCTACACCTTC. Its translation: CASSLVSGLGYTF.

In this sample, this clonotype turned up many times. The V and J genes are TRBV6-2 or TRBV6-3 and TRBJ1-2; tentative D call: TRBD1 (6 bases). There are 15 residues in the CDR3. Looked up from germline, CDR1 is MNHEY and CDR2 is SVGEGT. The germline V and J ends were trimmed by 0 bases and 3 bases, with 11 bases remaining between them. CDR3 sequence: CASSYSVAGDYGYTF. CDR3 nucleotide sequence: TGTGCCAGCAGTTACTCGGTTGCAGGGGACTATGGCTACACCTTC.